The subject of this entry is one T cell receptor (beta chain). In its sample, this clone was seen once. The target of this receptor is not known. The junction and the germline gene differ at one end; a read error may be behind it. The CDR3 regions of human TCRbeta chains were subjected to immunosequencing. Turning to the authors' computational methods: Repertoire TCRs were checked for matches against a reference library of SARS-CoV-2-specific TCRs that had been generated using the MIRA antigen-specificity platform. Breadth was defined as the fraction of unique TCRs that were SARS-CoV-2-associated, and depth was defined as the fraction of total T cells that were SARS-CoV-2-associated. Using the MIRA data, each spike-specific TCR was assigned both to the spike region to which the TCR was reactive and to a CD4 or CD8 class. Log10-transformed breadth and depth values were compared by one-way ANOVA with Sidak's multiple comparisons tests. TCRdb mirrors the immuneACCESS table, restricted to in-frame sequences. Some clones are absent from its copies; in checked studies, under half trace to an unresolved V gene, and the reason for the others is unknown. D and trimming come from the DNA, and the V and J calls and clone size come from that table. The sample data list 110,000 or so clones, and 85% to 90% of these were observed just once. The top ten hold approximately 18% of the sample.

This specimen belongs to a study of T cell responses to AZD1222 COVID-19 vaccine listed by TCRdb under 2021. Regarding the research as a whole: A total of approximately 230 trial participants underwent TCR sequencing, of whom approximately 210 received two doses of AZD1222 and about 25 received two doses of the MenACWY control vaccine. Enrollment into the trials was organized by age into subgroups of 18-55, 56-69 and 70-plus years, and those subgroups contained approximately 160, 26 and 62 TCR-sequenced participants, respectively.

The time point label here, explained by the study, means: about 28 days (+/-7) after the second vaccine dose. AZD1222 recipients given second doses at about 4 weeks or at about 12 weeks were pooled, since spike-specific TCR depth and breadth were not found to differ between the two schedules. Samples from vaccinated people were obtained from the UK trials COV001 and COV002, which included a single-blind randomized controlled phase 2/3 trial of AZD1222 (ChAdOx1 nCoV-19) in healthy adults. Trial participant PBMC samples were collected at day 0 and day 28 after the second dose for TCRbeta chain sequencing. Results the study describes overall, beyond this receptor: After two AZD1222 doses, both the breadth and the depth of spike-specific TCRs were significantly higher than at day 0 and than in MenACWY recipients. CD4 TCRs associated with the vaccine covered the entire spike protein, and the dominant responses were in regions 160-218 and 743-854. Only five or six AZD1222 recipients were SARS-CoV-2 seropositive at baseline, limiting conclusions about previously exposed vaccinees. Because no day 14 peak-response samples were available, the repertoires could be characterized only after the peak T cell response. Participants were mostly white British and included more females than males, and it was suggested by the authors that clonal diversity may have been underestimated. The 56-69-year group was small, and its depth increase did not reach significance, likely because of low power. Nearly half of unique spike-specific TCRs reportedly recognized epitopes outside regions mutated in the B.1.351 and B.1.1.7 variants.

Taken from the germline V gene, the CDR1 and CDR2 loops are SGHAT and FQNNGV. The CDR3 goes from the cysteine to the phenylalanine over 13 residues. Of the read, only the CDR3 DNA is kept; its 39 bases are in frame from base 1. The chain is made from TRBV11-2 and TRBJ1-4, with TRBD1 identical over 7 junction bases. The material was peripheral blood, obtained 28 days after the second AZD1222 dose. This clonotype was obtained from an adult who received the AZD1222 COVID-19 vaccine. The bases are TGTGCCAGCAGCCAGGGACAGAATGAAAAGCTGTTTTTT. The translation is CASSQGQNEKLFF.